This is a list of T cell receptor beta chains from one sample in a study of shared clonotypes between healthy human individuals. Clones were sequenced by immunoSEQ multiplex PCR, and TCRdb holds only the in-frame ones, with some missing. The sample holds about 2 million clones; about 95% are singletons and the top ten take roughly 1%. The sequenced material came from naive CD8+ T cells sorted from blood. All receptors come from a man aged 18 to 29 in good health. Each CDR3 is given with its conserved first and last residue. The D gene is left open where the match is weak. Some rows mark clone size as missing; the rest say once, few, many or name a class of expanded clone.

size,V,J,D,CDR3,DNA
NA,TRBV5-8,TRBJ1-3,NA,CASSLDLGPGNTIYF,TGTGCCAGCAGCTTGGATTTGGGTCCAGGAAACACCATATATTTT
NA,TRBV28,TRBJ1-1,NA,CASSLSRGAYTEAFF,TGTGCCAGCAGTTTATCAAGGGGCGCGTACACTGAAGCTTTCTTT
NA,TRBV28,TRBJ1-4,NA,CASSLIAGDEKLFF,TGTGCCAGCAGTTTAATCGCAGGAGATGAAAAACTGTTTTTT
NA,TRBV4-3,TRBJ2-7,NA,CASSGSVPSEQYF,TGCGCCAGCAGCGGGTCGGTTCCAAGCGAGCAGTACTTC
NA,TRBV15,TRBJ2-7,TRBD1,CATSRGRGPSYEQYF,TGTGCCACCAGCAGAGGCAGGGGGCCCTCCTACGAGCAGTACTTC
NA,TRBV10-2,TRBJ2-7,NA,CASSGVSYEQYF,TGCGCCAGCAGCGGGGTCTCCTACGAGCAGTACTTC
NA,TRBV28,TRBJ2-7,NA,CASSLSLSYEQYF,TGTGCCAGCAGTCTATCTCTATCCTACGAGCAGTACTTC
NA,TRBV7-8,TRBJ2-5,NA,CASSQAEETQYF,TGTGCCAGCAGCCAGGCCGAGGAGACCCAGTACTTC
NA,TRBV4-3,TRBJ1-2,NA,CASSGDYYGYTF,TGCGCCAGCAGTGGGGACTACTATGGCTACACCTTC
NA,TRBV7-9,TRBJ2-3,TRBD1,CASSLTGASTDTQYF,TGTGCCAGCAGCTTGACAGGGGCTAGCACAGATACGCAGTATTTT
once,TRBV6-1,TRBJ2-7,NA,CASSEEAVVWSYEQYF,TGTGCCAGCAGTGAAGAAGCTGTGGTTTGGAGCTACGAGCAGTACTTC
NA,TRBV2,TRBJ2-1,TRBD2,CASSGIAGGLYNEQFF,TGTGCCAGCAGTGGAATAGCGGGGGGGTTGTACAATGAGCAGTTCTTC
once,TRBV19,TRBJ2-7,TRBD1,CASSRDRDSWEQYF,TGTGCCAGTAGCCGGGACAGGGATTCGTGGGAGCAGTACTTC
once,TRBV27,TRBJ2-3,TRBD1,CASSSRQGSDTQYF,TGTGCCAGCAGTTCGAGACAGGGGTCAGATACGCAGTATTTT
NA,TRBV7-9,TRBJ2-6,NA,CASSPLSGGSGANVLTF,TGTGCCAGCAGCCCCCTTTCCGGGGGCTCTGGGGCCAACGTCCTGACTTTC
NA,TRBV19,TRBJ2-1,TRBD2,CASSRLARDEQFF,TGTGCCAGTAGCAGACTAGCGAGGGATGAGCAGTTCTTC
NA,TRBV5-6,TRBJ1-2,NA,CASSLAWGAVGYTF,TGTGCCAGCAGCTTGGCCTGGGGGGCCGTCGGCTACACCTTC
NA,TRBV7-7,TRBJ2-1,NA,CASSLASSYEQFF,TGTGCTAGCAGCTTAGCCAGCAGTTATGAGCAGTTCTTC
NA,TRBV10-1,TRBJ2-7,NA,CASSESPGSYEQYF,TGCGCCAGCAGTGAATCCCCGGGGTCCTACGAGCAGTACTTC
NA,TRBV28,TRBJ1-2,TRBD1,CASSLTGGTNYGYTF,TGTGCCAGCAGTTTAACAGGGGGCACAAACTATGGCTACACCTTC
NA,TRBV11-2,TRBJ1-1,NA,CASSFGGGTEAFF,TGTGCCAGCAGCTTCGGAGGGGGCACTGAAGCTTTCTTT
once,TRBV12-5,TRBJ2-5,NA,CASGSLGMVQYF,TGTGCTAGTGGTTCCCTCGGTATGGTCCAGTACTTC
NA,TRBV29-1,TRBJ1-5,TRBD1,CSAAGTDSNQPQHF,TGCAGCGCTGCGGGGACAGATAGCAATCAGCCCCAGCATTTT
NA,TRBV30,TRBJ1-5,NA,CAWSDDGNLQPQHF,TGTGCCTGGAGTGACGACGGGAACCTTCAGCCCCAGCATTTT
NA,TRBV7-8,TRBJ2-5,TRBD2,CASSGDYSETQYF,TGTGCCAGCAGCGGGGACTATTCGGAGACCCAGTACTTC
once,TRBV27,TRBJ2-7,TRBD2,CASKPLVAGEGWQYF,TGTGCCAGCAAACCCCTCGTAGCGGGGGAGGGTTGGCAGTACTTC
NA,TRBV11-2,TRBJ2-7,NA,CASSLALYEQYF,TGTGCCAGCAGCTTAGCTTTGTACGAGCAGTACTTC
NA,TRBV11-2,TRBJ1-1,NA,CASSLDSTEAFF,TGTGCCAGCAGCCTAGACAGCACTGAAGCTTTCTTT
once,TRBV4-1,TRBJ2-2,TRBD1,CASSQITTGQAGELFF,TGCGCCAGCAGCCAAATCACAACGGGACAGGCCGGGGAGCTGTTTTTT
NA,TRBV7-9,TRBJ2-3,NA,CASKGSVTDTQYF,TGTGCCAGCAAGGGGTCAGTCACAGATACGCAGTATTTT
NA,TRBV2,TRBJ2-5,NA,CAREGVAPYF,TGTGCCCGCGAGGGGGTAGCGCCCTACTTC
NA,TRBV27,TRBJ2-7,NA,CASSLIDTAYEQYF,TGTGCCAGCAGTTTAATCGACACAGCCTACGAGCAGTACTTC
NA,TRBV9,TRBJ1-4,NA,CASNQDAEEKLFF,TGTGCCAGCAACCAGGACGCGGAGGAAAAACTGTTTTTT
few,TRBV19,TRBJ2-1,TRBD2,CASESSGIGEQFF,TGTGCCAGTGAGTCTAGCGGGATAGGAGAGCAGTTCTTC